This is a list of T cell receptor beta chains from one sample in a study of cytomegalovirus exposure and HLA in healthy donors. The protocol was immunoSEQ multiplex PCR, while the TCRdb copy is restricted to in-frame clones and leaves out a portion. The table shows more than 100,000 clones, with roughly four fifths occurring only once. The sequenced material came from PBMCs. The origin of the receptors is a female donor in good health and CMV-seropositive. Both conserved end residues are trimmed from each CDR3. A clone size is listed for some rows: how often the clone was seen (once, few, many), or a class if it is expanded.

V gene	clone size	J gene	CDR3 protein
TRBV5-1	NA	TRBJ2-5	ASARSSQETQY
TRBV19	NA	TRBJ1-2	ASTHYNRGEWGYT
TRBV6-1	NA	TRBJ2-1	ASAPTSHNEQF
TRBV30	NA	TRBJ2-7	AWSGSSGIYEQY
TRBV6-1	NA	TRBJ2-1	ASSETAGPWNEQF
TRBV28	NA	TRBJ1-2	ASRGGTGVGYT
TRBV25-1	few	TRBJ2-5	ASSAQTGAGSGSLY
TRBV30	few	TRBJ2-7	AWSLKAGTGEQY
TRBV6-5	NA	TRBJ2-1	ASSYSDSGRAHEQF
TRBV6-5	few	TRBJ1-2	ASSKTGFGYT
TRBV18	NA	TRBJ2-5	ASSPPLGMGETQY
TRBV2	NA	TRBJ1-5	ASSGGQGLNQPQH
TRBV5-6	NA	TRBJ2-6	ASSFGGGANVLT
TRBV5-5	NA	NA	ASSQGPAIYEQY
TRBV6-5	NA	TRBJ1-6	ASSYDSGLRNSPLH
TRBV9	few	TRBJ2-2	ASSVAPGEGELF
TRBV7-3	NA	TRBJ2-1	ASSSSSGAYNEQF
TRBV6-6	NA	TRBJ1-2	ASSYGAGGGYT
TRBV7-9	NA	TRBJ2-3	ASSLRFPSDTQY
TRBV15	NA	TRBJ2-5	ATSVLAGGETQY
TRBV2	few	TRBJ2-7	ASSRTAYEQY